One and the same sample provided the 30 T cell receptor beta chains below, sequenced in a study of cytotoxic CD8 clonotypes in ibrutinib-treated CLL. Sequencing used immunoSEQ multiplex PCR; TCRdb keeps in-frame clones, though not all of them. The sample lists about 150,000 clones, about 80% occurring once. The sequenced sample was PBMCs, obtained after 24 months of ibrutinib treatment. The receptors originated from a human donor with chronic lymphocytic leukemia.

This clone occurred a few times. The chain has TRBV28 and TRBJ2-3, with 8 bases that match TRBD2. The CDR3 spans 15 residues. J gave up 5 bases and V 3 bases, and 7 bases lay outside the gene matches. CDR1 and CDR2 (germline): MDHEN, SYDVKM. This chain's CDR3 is CASSLVRGAGDTQYF. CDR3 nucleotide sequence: TGTGCCAGCAGTTTGGTGCGGGGGGCGGGAGATACGCAGTATTTT. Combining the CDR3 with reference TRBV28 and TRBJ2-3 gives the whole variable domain DVKVTQSSRYLVKRTGEKVFLECVQDMDHENMFWYRQDPGLGLRLIYFSYDVKMKEKGDIPEGYSVSREKKERFSLILESASTNQTSMYLCASSLVRGAGDTQYFGPGTRLTVL.

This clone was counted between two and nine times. The CDR3 DNA is TGTGCCAGCAGTGAACAGGCTCCGGGGAATTCACCCCTCCACTTT. Its protein is CASSEQAPGNSPLHF. The chain recombines TRBV6-4 with TRBJ1-6; D may be TRBD1 (5 bases). Germline assignment: CDR1 MRHNA and CDR2 SNTAGT. Trimming removed 3 bases at V and 7 bases at J, with 13 bases between. The CDR3 is made up of 15 amino acids.

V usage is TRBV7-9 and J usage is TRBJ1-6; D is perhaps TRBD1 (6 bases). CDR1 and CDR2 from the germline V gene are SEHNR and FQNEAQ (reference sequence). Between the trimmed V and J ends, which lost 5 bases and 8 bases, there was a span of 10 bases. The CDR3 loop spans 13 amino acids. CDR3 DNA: TGTGCCAGCAGCGAATCAGGGGATTCACCCCTCCACTTT. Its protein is CASSESGDSPLHF. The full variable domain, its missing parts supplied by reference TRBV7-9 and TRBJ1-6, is DTGVSQNPRHKITKRGQNVTFRCDPISEHNRLYWYRQTLGQGPEFLTYFQNEAQLEKSRLLSDRFSAERPKGSFSTLEIQRTEQGDSAMYLCASSESGDSPLHFGNGTRLTVT.

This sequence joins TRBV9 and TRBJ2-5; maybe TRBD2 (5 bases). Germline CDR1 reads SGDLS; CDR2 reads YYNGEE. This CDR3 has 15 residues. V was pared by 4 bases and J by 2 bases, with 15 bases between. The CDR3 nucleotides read TGTGCCAGCAGCCCCGCGGGCTACCAGCAAGAGACCCAGTACTTC. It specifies CASSPAGYQQETQYF.

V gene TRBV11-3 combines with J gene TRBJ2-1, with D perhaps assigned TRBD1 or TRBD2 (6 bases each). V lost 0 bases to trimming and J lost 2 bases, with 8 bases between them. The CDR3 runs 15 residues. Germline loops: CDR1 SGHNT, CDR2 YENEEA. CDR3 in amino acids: CASSLEGGAYNEQFF. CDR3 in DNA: TGTGCCAGCAGCTTAGAGGGGGGCGCCTACAATGAGCAGTTCTTC.

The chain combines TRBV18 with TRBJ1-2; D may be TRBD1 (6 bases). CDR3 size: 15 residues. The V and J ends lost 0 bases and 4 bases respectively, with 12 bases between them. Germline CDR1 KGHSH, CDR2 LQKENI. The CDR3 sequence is CASSPPGQPTYGYTF. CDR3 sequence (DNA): TGTGCCAGCTCACCACCCGGACAGCCGACCTATGGCTACACCTTC.

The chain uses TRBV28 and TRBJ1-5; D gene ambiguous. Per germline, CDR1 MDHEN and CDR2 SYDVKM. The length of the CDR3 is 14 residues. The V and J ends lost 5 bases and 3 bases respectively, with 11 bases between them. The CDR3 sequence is CASSPNRLNQPQHF. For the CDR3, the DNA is TGTGCCAGCAGTCCCAACCGCCTCAATCAGCCCCAGCATTTT.

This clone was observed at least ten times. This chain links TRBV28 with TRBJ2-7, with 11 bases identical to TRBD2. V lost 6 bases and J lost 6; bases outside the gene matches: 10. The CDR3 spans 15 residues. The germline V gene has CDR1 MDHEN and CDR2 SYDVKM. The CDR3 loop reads CASRPPTSGVGEQYF. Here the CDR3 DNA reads TGTGCCAGCAGACCCCCGACTAGCGGGGTTGGCGAGCAGTACTTC.

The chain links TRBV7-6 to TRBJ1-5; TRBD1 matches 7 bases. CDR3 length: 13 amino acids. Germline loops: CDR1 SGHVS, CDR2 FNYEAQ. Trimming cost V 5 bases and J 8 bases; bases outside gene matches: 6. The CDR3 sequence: CASSQDRWEPQHF. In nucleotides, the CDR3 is TGTGCCAGCAGCCAGGACAGGTGGGAGCCCCAGCATTTT.

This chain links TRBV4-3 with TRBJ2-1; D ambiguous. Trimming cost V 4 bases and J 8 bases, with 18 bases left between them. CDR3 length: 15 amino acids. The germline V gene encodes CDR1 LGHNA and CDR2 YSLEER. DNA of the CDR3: TGCGCCAGCAGCCGCCTAGTTACCCCCGTCGATGAGCAGTTCTTC. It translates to CASSRLVTPVDEQFF.

The CDR3 nucleotides read TGTGCCAGCAGCCAGGAGGGCGCAGATACGCAGTATTTT. This sequence encodes CASSQEGADTQYF. The V gene is TRBV4-2, the J gene TRBJ2-3; D may be TRBD2 (6 bases). Looked up from germline, CDR1 is LGHNA and CDR2 is YNFKEQ. The CDR3 sequence is 13 residues long. V shed 3 bases and J shed 4 bases, with 8 bases lying between them.

CDR3: CASSFPRGLHNEQFF. DNA of the CDR3: TGTGCCAGCAGCTTCCCGCGGGGACTCCACAATGAGCAGTTCTTC. This rearrangement joins TRBV7-9 to TRBJ2-1, with TRBD2 as a possible D gene (6 bases). CDR3 size: 15 residues. CDR1 is SEHNR, CDR2 FQNEAQ, per germline (reference sequence). Trimming stripped 3 bases from V and 5 bases from J, with 14 bases between.

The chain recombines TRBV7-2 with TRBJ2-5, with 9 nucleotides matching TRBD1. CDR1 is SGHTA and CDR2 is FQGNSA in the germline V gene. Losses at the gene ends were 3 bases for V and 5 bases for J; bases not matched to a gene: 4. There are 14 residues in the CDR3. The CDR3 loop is CASSLTGGLETQYF. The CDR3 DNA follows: TGTGCCAGCAGCTTGACAGGGGGTCTGGAGACCCAGTACTTC.

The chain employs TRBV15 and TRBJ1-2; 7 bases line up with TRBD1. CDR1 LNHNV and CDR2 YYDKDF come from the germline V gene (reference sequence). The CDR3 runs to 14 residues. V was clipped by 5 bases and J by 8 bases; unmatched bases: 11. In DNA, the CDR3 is TGTGCCACCAGCGGGGTCGAGGGGGCGCGGGGCTACACCTTC. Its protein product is CATSGVEGARGYTF.

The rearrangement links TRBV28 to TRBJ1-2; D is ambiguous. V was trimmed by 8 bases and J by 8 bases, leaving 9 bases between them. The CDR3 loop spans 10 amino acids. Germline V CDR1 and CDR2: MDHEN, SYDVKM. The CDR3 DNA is TGTGCCAGCGAAAGACGGGGCTACACCTTC. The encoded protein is CASERRGYTF.

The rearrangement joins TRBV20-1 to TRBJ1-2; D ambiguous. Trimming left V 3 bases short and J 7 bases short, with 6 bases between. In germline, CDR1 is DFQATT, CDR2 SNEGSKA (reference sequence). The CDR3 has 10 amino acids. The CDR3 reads CSARQVGYTF. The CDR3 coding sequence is TGCAGTGCTAGGCAAGTTGGCTACACCTTC.

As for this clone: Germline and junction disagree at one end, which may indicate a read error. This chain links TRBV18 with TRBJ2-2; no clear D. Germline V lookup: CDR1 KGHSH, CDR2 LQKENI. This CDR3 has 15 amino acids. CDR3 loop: CASTPFTEITGELFF. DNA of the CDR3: TGTGCCAGCACACCCTTTACGGAAATAACCGGGGAGCTGTTTTTT.

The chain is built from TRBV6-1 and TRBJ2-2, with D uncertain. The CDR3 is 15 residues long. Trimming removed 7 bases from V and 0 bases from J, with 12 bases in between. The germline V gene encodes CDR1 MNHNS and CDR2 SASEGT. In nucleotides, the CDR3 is TGTGCCAGCACCCAAGACCCGACGAACACCGGGGAGCTGTTTTTT. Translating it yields CASTQDPTNTGELFF.

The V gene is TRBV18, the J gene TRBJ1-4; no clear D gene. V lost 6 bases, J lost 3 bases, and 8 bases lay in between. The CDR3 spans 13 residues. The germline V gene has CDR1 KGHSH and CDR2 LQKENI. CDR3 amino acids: CASSSEANEKLFF. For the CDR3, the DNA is TGTGCCAGCTCTTCGGAGGCTAATGAAAAACTGTTTTTT.

Here the CDR3 reads CASRLAGTNYGYTF. The CDR3 DNA follows: TGTGCCAGCAGGTTGGCGGGGACTAACTATGGCTACACCTTC. The chain carries TRBV6-6 and TRBJ1-2; D is ambiguous. V dropped 6 bases and J dropped 0 bases, with 11 bases sitting between them. Germline CDR1 and CDR2: MNHNY and SVGAGI (reference sequence). This CDR3 has 14 amino acids.

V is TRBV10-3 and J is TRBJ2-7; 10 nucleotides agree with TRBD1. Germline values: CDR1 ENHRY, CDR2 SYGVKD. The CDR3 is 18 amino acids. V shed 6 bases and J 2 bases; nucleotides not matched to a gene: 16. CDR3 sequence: CAISTNAGGQGRAYEQYF. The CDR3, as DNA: TGTGCCATCAGCACCAACGCGGGGGGACAGGGGAGGGCCTACGAGCAGTACTTC.

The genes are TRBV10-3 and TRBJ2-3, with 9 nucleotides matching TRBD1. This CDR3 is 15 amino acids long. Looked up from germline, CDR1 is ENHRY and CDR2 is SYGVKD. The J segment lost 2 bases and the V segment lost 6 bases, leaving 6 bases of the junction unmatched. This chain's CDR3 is CAIRLDRGLTDTQYF. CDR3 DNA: TGTGCCATCAGACTGGACAGGGGCCTCACAGATACGCAGTATTTT.

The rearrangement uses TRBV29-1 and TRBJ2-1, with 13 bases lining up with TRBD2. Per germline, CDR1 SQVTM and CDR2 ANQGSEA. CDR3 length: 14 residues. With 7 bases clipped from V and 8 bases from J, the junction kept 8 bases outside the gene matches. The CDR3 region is CSAGGTSGADEQFF. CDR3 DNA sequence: TGCAGCGCCGGAGGGACTAGCGGGGCCGATGAGCAGTTCTTC.

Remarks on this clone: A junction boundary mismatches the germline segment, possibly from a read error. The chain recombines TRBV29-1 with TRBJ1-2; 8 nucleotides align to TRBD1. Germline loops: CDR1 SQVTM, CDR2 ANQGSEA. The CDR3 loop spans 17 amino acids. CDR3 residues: CSVDLPGQAPRGYGYTF. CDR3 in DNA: TGCAGTGTTGACCTACCGGGACAGGCCCCCCGCGGTTATGGCTACACCTTC.

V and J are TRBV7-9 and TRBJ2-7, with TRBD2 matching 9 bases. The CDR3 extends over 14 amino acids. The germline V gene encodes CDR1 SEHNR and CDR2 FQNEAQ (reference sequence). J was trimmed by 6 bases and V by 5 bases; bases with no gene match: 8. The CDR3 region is CASSQSGGQVEQYF. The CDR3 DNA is TGTGCCAGCAGCCAGAGCGGGGGGCAGGTCGAGCAGTACTTC.

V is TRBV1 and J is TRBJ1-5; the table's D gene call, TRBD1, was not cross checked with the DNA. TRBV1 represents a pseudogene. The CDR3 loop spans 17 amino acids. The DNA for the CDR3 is TGCACCAGCAGCCACACAGGACAGGGTTTATACAATCAGCCCCAGCATTTT. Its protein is CTSSHTGQGLYNQPQHF.

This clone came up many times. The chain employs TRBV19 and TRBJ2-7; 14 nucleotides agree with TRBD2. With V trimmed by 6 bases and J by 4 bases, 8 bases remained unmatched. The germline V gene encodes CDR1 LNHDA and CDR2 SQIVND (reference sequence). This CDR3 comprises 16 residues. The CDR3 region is CASSPGTSGSRYEQYF. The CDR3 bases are TGTGCCAGTAGCCCGGGGACTAGCGGGAGTAGGTACGAGCAGTACTTC. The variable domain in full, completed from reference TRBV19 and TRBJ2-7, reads DGGITQSPKYLFRKEGQNVTLSCEQNLNHDAMYWYRQDPGQGLRLIYYSQIVNDFQKGDIAEGYSVSREKKESFPLTVTSAQKNPTAFYLCASSPGTSGSRYEQYFGPGTRLTVT.

The CDR3 DNA reads as TGTGCCAGCACCGTGCTCAATCAGCCCCAGCATTTT. Translation gives CASTVLNQPQHF. This rearrangement joins TRBV5-8 to TRBJ1-5, with unresolved D. Germline V gives CDR1 SGHTS, CDR2 YDEGEE. The CDR3 loop spans 12 amino acids. Trimming left V 6 bases short and J 3 bases short, with 7 bases between.

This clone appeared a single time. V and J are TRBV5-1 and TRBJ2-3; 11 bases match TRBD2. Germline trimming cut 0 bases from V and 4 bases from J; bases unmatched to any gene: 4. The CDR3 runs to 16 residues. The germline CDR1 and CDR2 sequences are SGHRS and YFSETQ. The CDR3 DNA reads TGCGCCAGCAGCTTGGTAGCGGGAGGGCCATCAGATACGCAGTATTTT. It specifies CASSLVAGGPSDTQYF.

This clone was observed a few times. CDR3 DNA sequence: TGTGCCAGCAGTCCAGGACTAGCGGGAGGTTACGAGCAGTACTTC. Translated: CASSPGLAGGYEQYF. The genes are TRBV6-5 and TRBJ2-7; TRBD2 aligns across 14 bases. With V trimmed by 5 bases and J by 4 bases, 4 bases remained unmatched. Per germline, CDR1 MNHEY and CDR2 SVGAGI. The CDR3 has 15 amino acids.